A selection of T cell receptor beta chains follows, all from one sample in a study of cytomegalovirus exposure and HLA in healthy donors. Clones were sequenced by immunoSEQ multiplex PCR, and TCRdb holds only the in-frame ones, with some missing. This table lists about 160,000 clones. The source material was PBMCs. The receptor set was obtained from a young man in good health and CMV-seronegative. CDR3s include the opening cysteine and the closing phenylalanine or tryptophan.

V | CDR3
TRBV27 | CASSPGLRVETQYF
TRBV19 | CASSIGAREALDEQYF
TRBV9 | CASSVTGLAGGFGTGELFF
TRBV28 | CASRSQGAGYEQYF
TRBV7-2 | CASSFPGQMETQYF
TRBV5-5 | CASSRRLTNTEAFF
TRBV12-5 | CASGPPLAGGVSEQFF
TRBV18 | CASSRTDRSYEQYF
TRBV28 | CASSFRGGHGYTF
TRBV11-3 | CASSSTSYQETQYF
TRBV5-1 | CASSPGTGGLEQYF
TRBV18 | CASSPSTGHETEAFF
TRBV4-2 | CASSQDLTGIHTEAFF
TRBV19 | CASSTTGGSEQFF
TRBV6-4 | CASSGGSESDGYTF
TRBV7-2 | CASSLVAGYLTSTDTQYF
TRBV19 | CASLVSPRVVWEQYF
TRBV30 | CAWSVSGEGYEQYF
TRBV19 | CASDTGGSSGNTIYF
TRBV18 | CASSNRTAKLRYGYTF
TRBV4-1 | CASSQAGQYSNQPQHF
TRBV9 | CASSVAGGPGEQYF
TRBV6-6 | CASGGQINQPQHF